This entry describes one T cell receptor (beta chain). Antigen unknown. Generated by immunoSEQ multiplex PCR, the TCRdb table keeps only in-frame clones and is missing some. This sample yields about 350,000 clones, of which about 88% are seen a single time; 6.4% belongs to the top ten. These data come from a study of Ad26.COV2.S vaccination and SARS-CoV-2 variants. Study-wide background: Once or twice, 56 days apart, Ad26.COV2.S was delivered intramuscularly.

Stated treatment: roughly 20 received Ad26.COV2.S at low or high dose, single or two shots; roughly 5 received placebo; per-sample allocation not given. The samples date from day 63 after the first vaccine or placebo injection. Whoever gave the sample was an adult aged 18-55 years in Boston. CDR1 is LGHDT and CDR2 is YNNKEL in the germline V gene (reference sequence). V was clipped by 0 bases and J by 6 bases, with 5 bases between them. The CDR3 is 12 amino acids. Findings and caveats of the study: TCR breadth and depth analyses may have underestimated total T cell responses.

The sequencing here drew on peripheral blood, taken in a trial of Ad26.COV2.S vaccine versus placebo. This TCR was sampled from a person between 18 and 65 years old who received the Ad26.COV2.S COVID-19 vaccine or a placebo. The rearrangement uses TRBV3-1 (or the pseudogene TRBV3-2) and TRBJ1-1; no clear D. This CDR3 is CASSQESAEAFF. CDR3 DNA: TGTGCCAGCAGCCAAGAAAGCGCTGAAGCTTTCTTT.